Listed here are 10 T cell receptor beta chains from one sample, sequenced in a study of OX40 agonist ivuxolimab in advanced cancers. Sequenced by immunoSEQ multiplex PCR; TCRdb stores in-frame clones only, minus some. This sample yields more than 80,000 clones, of which roughly nine tenths are seen a single time; around 1.7% belongs to the top ten. The source material was CD4+ or CD8+ T cells sorted from blood, sampled in a trial of the OX40 agonist ivuxolimab. The receptor set was obtained from an adult with an advanced solid tumor such as melanoma, head and neck, liver or kidney cancer.

The chain has TRBV2 and TRBJ1-6; a weak D match, TRBD1 (5 bases). The germline V gene encodes CDR1 SNHLY and CDR2 FYNNEI. The CDR3 runs 15 residues. The V and J ends lost 7 bases and 0 bases respectively, with 10 bases between them. CDR3 sequence: CASILTASYNSPLHF. DNA of the CDR3: TGTGCCAGCATTCTGACAGCCTCCTATAATTCACCCCTCCACTTT.

DNA of the CDR3: TGTGCCAGCAGTGACTTTCCCACCGGAGGGGTTGGGAACTCCGAGGAGCTGTTTTTT. Its protein is CASSDFPTGGVGNSEELFF. V and J are TRBV6-4 and TRBJ2-2; weak D call: TRBD2 (6 bases). With 1 base removed from V and 10 bases from J, the gap between germline ends came to 28 bases. This CDR3 comprises 19 residues. Looked up from germline, CDR1 is MRHNA and CDR2 is SNTAGT.

The chain combines TRBV28 with TRBJ2-3, with D possibly TRBD2 on 5 matching bases. This CDR3 is 15 amino acids long. V was clipped by 5 bases and J by 4 bases, with 16 bases between them. CDR1 is MDHEN, CDR2 SYDVKM, per germline. CDR3 nucleotides: TGTGCCAGCAGTATTATAGCGAGCAAGGCAGATACGCAGTATTTT. Translated, it gives CASSIIASKADTQYF.

About this clone: Other nucleotide sequences in the sample specify the same CDR3. The V and J genes are TRBV5-1 and TRBJ2-5, with TRBD2 as a possible D gene (6 bases). The CDR3 runs 14 residues. The ends were cut back, 2 bases at V and 4 bases at J, with 12 bases in the middle. Germline V CDR1 and CDR2: SGHRS, YFSETQ. Written as DNA, the CDR3 is TGCGCCAGCAGCTTAGGAGGGAGAGGAGAGACCCAGTACTTC. Its translation is CASSLGGRGETQYF. The complete variable domain, with remaining parts taken from reference TRBV5-1 and TRBJ2-5, reads KAGVTQTPRYLIKTRGQQVTLSCSPISGHRSVSWYQQTPGQGLQFLFEYFSETQRNKGNFPGRFSGRQFSNSRSEMNVSTLELGDSALYLCASSLGGRGETQYFGPGTRLLVL.

This clone was seen a single time. The gene calls are TRBV4-1 and TRBJ2-3; perhaps TRBD1 as D (5 bases). Germline V gives CDR1 MGHRA, CDR2 YSYEKL. The CDR3 sequence is 15 residues long. V dropped 0 bases and J dropped 2 bases, with 9 bases sitting between them. Here the CDR3 DNA reads TGCGCCAGCAGCCAAGACAGGGCAAACACAGATACGCAGTATTTT. It translates to CASSQDRANTDTQYF.

J is TRBJ2-4 and V is TRBV25-1; weak D call: TRBD2 (5 bases). Germline V lookup: CDR1 MGHDK, CDR2 SYGVNS. CDR3 length: 15 amino acids. V was trimmed by 9 bases and J by 3 bases, leaving 18 bases between them. CDR3 sequence (DNA): TGTGCCAGTTCAGACTCCCGAGGAGGCAAAAACATTCAGTACTTC. Translated: CASSDSRGGKNIQYF. The whole variable domain, filled in from reference TRBV25-1 and TRBJ2-4, reads EADIYQTPRYLVIGTGKKITLECSQTMGHDKMYWYQQDPGMELHLIHYSYGVNSTEKGDLSSESTVSRIRTEHFPLTLESARPSHTSQYLCASSDSRGGKNIQYFGAGTRLSVL.

The chain is built from TRBV30 and TRBJ1-3, with 7 bases matching TRBD1. The CDR3 has 14 amino acids. Germline V CDR1 and CDR2: GTSNPN, SVGIG (reference sequence). V trimming: 1 base; J trimming: 4 bases; junction bases outside the gene matches: 4. CDR3 in DNA: TGTGCCTGGAGTGATACAGGGGTAGGAAACACCATATATTTT. Translating gives CAWSDTGVGNTIYF. The full variable domain, with the rest looked up from reference TRBV30 and TRBJ1-3, is SQTIHQWPATLVQPVGSPLSLECTVEGTSNPNLYWYRQAAGRGLQLLFYSVGIGQISSEVPQNLSASRPQDRQFILSSKKLLLSDSGFYLCAWSDTGVGNTIYFGEGSWLTVV.

The V gene is TRBV11-3, the J gene TRBJ1-4; 7 nucleotides match TRBD1. Germline-derived CDR1 and CDR2 are SGHNT and YENEEA. The ends lost 5 bases at V and 7 bases at J; junction bases unmatched: 10. The CDR3 is 15 residues long. DNA of the CDR3: TGTGCCAGCAGCCAGGGGGGCCAGGGTATTGAAAAACTGTTTTTT. It specifies CASSQGGQGIEKLFF.

The chain couples TRBV29-1 to TRBJ2-7; no firm D call. V shed 6 bases and J shed 2 bases, with 14 bases lying between them. The germline CDR1 and CDR2 sequences are SQVTM and ANQGSEA. This CDR3 spans 13 amino acids. The DNA for the CDR3 is TGCAGCGTCTCGACTCGCTTAACCTACGAGCAGTACTTC. This gives the protein CSVSTRLTYEQYF.

The chain links TRBV19 to TRBJ2-7; TRBD1 agrees at 9 bases. With 10 bases clipped from V and 6 bases from J, the junction kept 19 bases outside the gene matches. Germline CDR1 reads LNHDA; CDR2 reads SQIVND (reference sequence). The CDR3 consists of 16 residues. The CDR3, as DNA: TGTGCCACCACAGGGGGACAGGGAATGGGCCGGCGCGAGCAGTACTTC. Translated, it gives CATTGGQGMGRREQYF.